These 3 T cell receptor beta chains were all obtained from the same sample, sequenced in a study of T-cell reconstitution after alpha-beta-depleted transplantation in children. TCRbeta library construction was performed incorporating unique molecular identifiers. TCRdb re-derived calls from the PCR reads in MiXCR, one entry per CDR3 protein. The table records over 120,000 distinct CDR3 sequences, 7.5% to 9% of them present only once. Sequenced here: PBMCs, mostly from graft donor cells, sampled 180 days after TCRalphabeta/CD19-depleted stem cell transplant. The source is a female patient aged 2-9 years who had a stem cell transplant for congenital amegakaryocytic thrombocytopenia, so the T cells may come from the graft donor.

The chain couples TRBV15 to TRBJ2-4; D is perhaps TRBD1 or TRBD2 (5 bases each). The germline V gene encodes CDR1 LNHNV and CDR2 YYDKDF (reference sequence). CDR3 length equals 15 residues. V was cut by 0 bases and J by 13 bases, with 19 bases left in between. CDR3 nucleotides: TGTGCCACCAGCAGAGATTATCTCGCAGGGTGGGACCAGTACTTC. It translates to CATSRDYLAGWDQYF.

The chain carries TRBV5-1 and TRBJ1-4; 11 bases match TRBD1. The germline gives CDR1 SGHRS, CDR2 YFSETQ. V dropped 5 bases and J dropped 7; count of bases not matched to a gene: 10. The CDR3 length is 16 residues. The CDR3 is CASRPPTGTGGEKLFF. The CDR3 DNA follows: TGCGCCAGCAGGCCGCCGACCGGGACAGGGGGTGAAAAACTGTTTTTT.

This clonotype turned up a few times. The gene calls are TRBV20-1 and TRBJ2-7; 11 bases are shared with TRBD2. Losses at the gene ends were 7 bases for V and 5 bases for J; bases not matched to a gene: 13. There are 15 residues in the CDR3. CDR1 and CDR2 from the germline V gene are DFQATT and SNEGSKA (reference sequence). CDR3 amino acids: CSVQTTSGALDEQYF. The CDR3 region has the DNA TGCAGTGTCCAGACGACTAGCGGGGCCCTGGACGAGCAGTACTTC.